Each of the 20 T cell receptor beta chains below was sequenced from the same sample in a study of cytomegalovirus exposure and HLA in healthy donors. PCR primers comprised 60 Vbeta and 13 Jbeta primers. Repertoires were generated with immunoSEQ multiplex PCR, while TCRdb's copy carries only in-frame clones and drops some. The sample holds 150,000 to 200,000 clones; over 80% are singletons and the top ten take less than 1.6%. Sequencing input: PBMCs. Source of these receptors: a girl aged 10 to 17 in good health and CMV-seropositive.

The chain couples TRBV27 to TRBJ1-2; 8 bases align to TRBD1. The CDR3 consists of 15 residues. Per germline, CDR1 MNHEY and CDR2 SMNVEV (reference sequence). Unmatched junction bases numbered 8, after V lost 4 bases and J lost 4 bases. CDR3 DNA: TGTGCCAGCAGTTCCCGGACAGGGCGAGGCTATGGCTACACCTTC. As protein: CASSSRTGRGYGYTF.

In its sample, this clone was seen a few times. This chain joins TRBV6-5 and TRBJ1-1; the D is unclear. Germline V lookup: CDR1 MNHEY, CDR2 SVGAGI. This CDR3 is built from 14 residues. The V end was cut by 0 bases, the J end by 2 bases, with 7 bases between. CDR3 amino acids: CASSYSAFNTEAFF. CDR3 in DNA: TGTGCCAGCAGTTACTCGGCCTTTAACACTGAAGCTTTCTTT.

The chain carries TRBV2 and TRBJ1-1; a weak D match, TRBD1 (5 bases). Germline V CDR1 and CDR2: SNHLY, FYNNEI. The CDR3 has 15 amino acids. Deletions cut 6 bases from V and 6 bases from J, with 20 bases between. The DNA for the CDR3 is TGTGCCAGCAGGGAGGGGATTCCAGGAATTGCTGAAGCTTTCTTT. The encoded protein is CASREGIPGIAEAFF.

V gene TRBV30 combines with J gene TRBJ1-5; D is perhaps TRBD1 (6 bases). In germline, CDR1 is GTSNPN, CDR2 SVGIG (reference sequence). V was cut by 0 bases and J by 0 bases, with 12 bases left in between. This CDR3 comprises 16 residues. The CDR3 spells CAWSVPWGPSNQPQHF. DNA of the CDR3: TGTGCCTGGAGTGTACCCTGGGGGCCTAGCAATCAGCCCCAGCATTTT.

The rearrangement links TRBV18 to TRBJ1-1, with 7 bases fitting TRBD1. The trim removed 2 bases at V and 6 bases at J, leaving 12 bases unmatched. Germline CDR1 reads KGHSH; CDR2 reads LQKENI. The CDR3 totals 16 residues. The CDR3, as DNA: TGTGCCAGCTCACCATTTGAAGGGGGCAATCTCGCTGAAGCTTTCTTT. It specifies CASSPFEGGNLAEAFF.

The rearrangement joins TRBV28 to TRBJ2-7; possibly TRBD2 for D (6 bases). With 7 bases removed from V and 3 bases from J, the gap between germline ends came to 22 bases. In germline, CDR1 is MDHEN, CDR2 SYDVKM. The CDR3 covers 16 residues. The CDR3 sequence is CASIPAGGRMGYEQYF. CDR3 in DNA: TGTGCCAGCATCCCCGCAGGAGGGCGCATGGGCTACGAGCAGTACTTC. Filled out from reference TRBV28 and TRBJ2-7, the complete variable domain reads DVKVTQSSRYLVKRTGEKVFLECVQDMDHENMFWYRQDPGLGLRLIYFSYDVKMKEKGDIPEGYSVSREKKERFSLILESASTNQTSMYLCASIPAGGRMGYEQYFGPGTRLTVT.

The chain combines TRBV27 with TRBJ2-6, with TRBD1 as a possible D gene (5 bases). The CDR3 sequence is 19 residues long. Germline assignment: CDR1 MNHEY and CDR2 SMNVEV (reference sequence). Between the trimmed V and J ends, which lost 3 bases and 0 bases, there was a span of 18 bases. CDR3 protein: CASSFRGMALPSGANVLTF. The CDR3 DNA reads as TGTGCCAGCAGTTTTAGGGGTATGGCACTACCCTCTGGGGCCAACGTCCTGACTTTC. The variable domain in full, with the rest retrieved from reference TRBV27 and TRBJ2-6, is EAQVTQNPRYLITVTGKKLTVTCSQNMNHEYMSWYRQDPGLGLRQIYYSMNVEVTDKGDVPEGYKVSRKEKRNFPLILESPSPNQTSLYFCASSFRGMALPSGANVLTFGAGSRLTVL.

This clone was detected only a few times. The CDR3 reads CASSEGTSGRSLTEQFF. The CDR3 region has the DNA TGTGCCAGTAGTGAAGGGACTAGCGGGAGATCCCTCACCGAGCAGTTCTTC. This chain links TRBV19 with TRBJ2-1; 14 nucleotides match TRBD2. CDR1 LNHDA and CDR2 SQIVND come from the germline V gene (reference sequence). J was trimmed by 10 bases and V by 5 bases; bases with no gene match: 13. This CDR3 is built from 17 residues.

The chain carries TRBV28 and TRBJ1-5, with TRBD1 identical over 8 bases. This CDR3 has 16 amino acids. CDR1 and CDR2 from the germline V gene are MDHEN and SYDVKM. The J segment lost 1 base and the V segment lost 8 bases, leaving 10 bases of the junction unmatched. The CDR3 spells CASLDRVVVSNQPQHF. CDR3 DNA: TGTGCCAGCCTGGACAGGGTCGTTGTAAGCAATCAGCCCCAGCATTTT.

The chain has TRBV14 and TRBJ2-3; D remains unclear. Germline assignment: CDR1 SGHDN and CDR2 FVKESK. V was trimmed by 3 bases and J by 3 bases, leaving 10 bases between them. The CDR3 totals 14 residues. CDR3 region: CASSQSGLTDTQYF. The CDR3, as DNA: TGTGCCAGCAGCCAGTCAGGCCTGACAGATACGCAGTATTTT.

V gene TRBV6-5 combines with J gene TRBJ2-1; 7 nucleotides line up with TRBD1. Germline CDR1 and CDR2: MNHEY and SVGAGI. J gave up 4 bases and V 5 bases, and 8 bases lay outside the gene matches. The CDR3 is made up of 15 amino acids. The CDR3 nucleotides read TGTGCCAGCAGTCCGGGACAGCTTACTTACAATGAGCAGTTCTTC. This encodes CASSPGQLTYNEQFF.

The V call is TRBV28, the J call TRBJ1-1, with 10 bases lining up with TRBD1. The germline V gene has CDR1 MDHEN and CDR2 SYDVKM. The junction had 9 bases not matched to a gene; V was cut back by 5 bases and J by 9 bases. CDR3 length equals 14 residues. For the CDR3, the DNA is TGTGCCAGCAGTCGACAGGGGGCGGTTCTTAAAGCTTTCTTT. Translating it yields CASSRQGAVLKAFF. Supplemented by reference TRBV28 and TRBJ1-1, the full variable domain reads DVKVTQSSRYLVKRTGEKVFLECVQDMDHENMFWYRQDPGLGLRLIYFSYDVKMKEKGDIPEGYSVSREKKERFSLILESASTNQTSMYLCASSRQGAVLKAFFGQGTRLTVV.

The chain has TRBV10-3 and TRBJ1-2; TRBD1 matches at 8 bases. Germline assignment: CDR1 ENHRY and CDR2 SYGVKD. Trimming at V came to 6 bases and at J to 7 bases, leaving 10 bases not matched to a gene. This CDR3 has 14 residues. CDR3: CAISLSDRGRGYTF. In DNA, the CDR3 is TGTGCCATCAGCCTATCCGACAGGGGTCGTGGCTACACCTTC.

CDR3 sequence (DNA): TGTGCCAGCAGCCAAAGTGTCGGCGGGAGGGCCGTGGAGACCCAGTACTTC. Its protein product is CASSQSVGGRAVETQYF. This chain links TRBV4-2 with TRBJ2-5; 9 nucleotides agree with TRBD2. V was pared by 2 bases and J by 5 bases, with 12 bases of the junction left unmatched. The germline CDR1 and CDR2 sequences are LGHNA and YNFKEQ. This CDR3 region has 17 residues.

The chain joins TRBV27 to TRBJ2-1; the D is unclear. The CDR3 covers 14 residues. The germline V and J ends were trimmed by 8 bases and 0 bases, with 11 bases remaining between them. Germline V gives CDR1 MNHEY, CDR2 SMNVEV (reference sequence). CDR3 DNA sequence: TGTGCCAGCCGAGGAATAGTCTCCTACAATGAGCAGTTCTTC. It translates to CASRGIVSYNEQFF.

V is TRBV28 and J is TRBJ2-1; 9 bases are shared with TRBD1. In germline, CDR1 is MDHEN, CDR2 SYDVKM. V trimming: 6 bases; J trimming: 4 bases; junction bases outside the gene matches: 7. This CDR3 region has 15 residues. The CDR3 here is CASSLGQGSYNEQFF. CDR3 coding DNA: TGTGCCAGCAGCCTGGGACAGGGATCTTACAATGAGCAGTTCTTC.

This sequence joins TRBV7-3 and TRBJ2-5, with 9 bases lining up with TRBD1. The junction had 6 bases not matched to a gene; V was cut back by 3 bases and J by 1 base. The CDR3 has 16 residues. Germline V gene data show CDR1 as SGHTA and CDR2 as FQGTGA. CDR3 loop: CASSFGTGTRQETQYF. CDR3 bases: TGTGCCAGCAGCTTTGGGACAGGGACCCGCCAAGAGACCCAGTACTTC.

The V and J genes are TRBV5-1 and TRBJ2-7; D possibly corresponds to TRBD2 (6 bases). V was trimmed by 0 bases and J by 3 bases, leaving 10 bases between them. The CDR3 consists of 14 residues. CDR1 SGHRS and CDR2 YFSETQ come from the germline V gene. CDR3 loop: CASSLGVSGYEQYF. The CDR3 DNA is TGCGCCAGCAGCTTGGGTGTTAGCGGCTACGAGCAGTACTTC.

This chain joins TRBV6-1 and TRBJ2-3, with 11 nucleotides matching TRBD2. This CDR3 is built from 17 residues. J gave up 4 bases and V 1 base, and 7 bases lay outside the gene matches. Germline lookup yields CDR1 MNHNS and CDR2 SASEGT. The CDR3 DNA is TGTGCCAGCAGTGAAGGGTCACTAGCGGGAGTCTCAGATACGCAGTATTTT. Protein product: CASSEGSLAGVSDTQYF.

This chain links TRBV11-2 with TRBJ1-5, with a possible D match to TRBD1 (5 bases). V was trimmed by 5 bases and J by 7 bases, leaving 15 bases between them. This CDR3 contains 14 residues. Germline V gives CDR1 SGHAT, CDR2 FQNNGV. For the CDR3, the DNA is TGTGCCAGCAGCGGCAGGGCCGGGGGGCAGCCCCAGCATTTT. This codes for CASSGRAGGQPQHF.